These 20 T cell receptor beta chains were sequenced from one sample in a study of T-cell memory formation after mild COVID-19. From the 5' RACE reads, TCRdb called clonotypes with MiXCR, one entry per CDR3 protein. The table has roughly 610,000 distinct CDR3 sequences, roughly 17% seen once. The sample consisted of PBMCs or a T cell subset sorted from them (not recorded which). The receptors shown here come from an adult woman who had mild COVID-19 (a few samples of this study predate the infection). Cell type and time point are not known.

This clonotype occurred many times. The CDR3 is CASSLRGAGEQYF. The CDR3 coding sequence is TGTGCCAGCAGCTTGCGGGGGGCGGGCGAGCAGTACTTC. This sequence joins TRBV5-6 and TRBJ2-7, with D perhaps TRBD2 (7 bases). V shed 1 base and J shed 6 bases, with 11 bases lying between them. Germline V gene sequence: CDR1 SGHDT, CDR2 YYEEEE. CDR3 length: 13 residues.

This CDR3 is CAISEGTSRPPLHF. DNA of the CDR3: TGTGCCATCAGTGAGGGGACAAGCCGGCCACCCCTCCACTTT. The V call is TRBV10-3, the J call TRBJ1-6; a possible D gene is TRBD1 (6 bases). The CDR3 is 14 residues long. From germline, CDR1 is ENHRY and CDR2 SYGVKD. The V end lost 2 bases, the J end lost 11 bases, and 13 bases lay between the germline ends.

DNA of the CDR3: TGTGCCAGCAGTGGAGGTGGTCGACAGGGCTTCAAAGAGACCCAGTACTTC. As protein: CASSGGGRQGFKETQYF. The J gene is TRBJ2-5, the V gene TRBV6-1; 7 nucleotides match TRBD1. This CDR3 contains 17 residues. With V trimmed by 4 bases and J by 3 bases, 14 bases remained unmatched. The germline CDR1 and CDR2 sequences are MNHNS and SASEGT.

V and J are TRBV29-1 and TRBJ2-4; a possible D gene is TRBD1 (6 bases). V was pared by 5 bases and J by 2 bases, with 10 bases between. This CDR3 has 13 residues. Germline assignment: CDR1 SQVTM and CDR2 ANQGSEA. The CDR3 DNA follows: TGCAGCGTTTACAGGGCTACCAAAAACATTCAGTACTTC. It codes for CSVYRATKNIQYF.

This chain joins TRBV25-1 and TRBJ2-1, with TRBD2 matching over 9 bases. Germline CDR1 reads MGHDK; CDR2 reads SYGVNS. Trimming took 6 bases from V and 9 from J; bases not matched to a gene: 9. This CDR3 is built from 14 residues. In DNA form, the CDR3 reads TGTGCCAGCAGAGAAAGCGGGGGGACGATTGAGCAGTTCTTC. Protein sequence: CASRESGGTIEQFF.

This clonotype came up many times. V gene TRBV7-6 combines with J gene TRBJ2-1; 9 bases line up with TRBD2. CDR3 length equals 18 residues. From germline, CDR1 is SGHVS and CDR2 FNYEAQ. Losses at the gene ends were 1 base for V and 7 bases for J; bases not matched to a gene: 14. In DNA form, the CDR3 reads TGTGCCAGCAGCTTAGGGGCCGGTGGGAGCGGGAGGTTGAATGAGCAGTTCTTC. As protein: CASSLGAGGSGRLNEQFF.

This clonotype has ten or more counts. This CDR3 reads CASGGGAVYGYTF. The CDR3 DNA reads as TGTGCCTCCGGTGGGGGGGCGGTGTATGGCTACACCTTC. The chain employs TRBV24-1 and TRBJ1-2, with a weak D call TRBD1 (6 bases). The CDR3 covers 13 residues. Germline loops: CDR1 KGHDR, CDR2 SFDVKD. Between the trimmed V and J ends, which lost 12 bases and 5 bases, there was a span of 18 bases.

The J gene is TRBJ2-5, the V gene TRBV7-9; D is unclear. The V end was cut by 1 base, the J end by 5 bases, with 8 bases between. The germline V gene encodes CDR1 SEHNR and CDR2 FQNEAQ (reference sequence). This CDR3 contains 13 residues. CDR3 loop: CASSLGVRETQYF. CDR3 nucleotide sequence: TGTGCCAGCAGCTTAGGGGTTCGGGAGACCCAGTACTTC.

The V call is TRBV28, the J call TRBJ2-1; D is perhaps TRBD2 (8 bases). Trimming pared 7 bases from V and 0 bases from J, leaving 16 bases between. CDR1 and CDR2 from the germline V gene are MDHEN and SYDVKM. CDR3 length equals 16 residues. CDR3 in DNA: TGTGCCAGCACCCGCAGGGGGACTAGCTCCTACAATGAGCAGTTCTTC. Protein: CASTRRGTSSYNEQFF.

The chain has TRBV9 and TRBJ2-1; 14 bases agree with TRBD2. There are 19 residues in the CDR3. With 2 bases clipped from V and 6 bases from J, the junction kept 13 bases outside the gene matches. Per the germline V gene, CDR1 is SGDLS and CDR2 is YYNGEE. The CDR3, as DNA: TGTGCCAGCAGCGTCCCCGGGACTAGCGGGGGTTTGGGTGTCAATGAGCAGTTCTTC. This sequence encodes CASSVPGTSGGLGVNEQFF.

The chain recombines TRBV5-1 with TRBJ1-1; weak D call: TRBD1 (5 bases). Germline values: CDR1 SGHRS, CDR2 YFSETQ. This CDR3 is 15 amino acids long. The V end was cut by 4 bases, the J end by 4 bases, with 17 bases between. The DNA for the CDR3 is TGCGCCAGCAGCCAACAGCAGGGCGTTAGCACTGAAGCTTTCTTT. Its protein product is CASSQQQGVSTEAFF. Based on the CDR3 plus reference TRBV5-1 and TRBJ1-1, the full variable domain is KAGVTQTPRYLIKTRGQQVTLSCSPISGHRSVSWYQQTPGQGLQFLFEYFSETQRNKGNFPGRFSGRQFSNSRSEMNVSTLELGDSALYLCASSQQQGVSTEAFFGQGTRLTVV.

V gene TRBV6-6 combines with J gene TRBJ2-1; 8 positions agree with TRBD2. The J segment lost 6 bases and the V segment lost 6 bases, leaving 10 bases of the junction unmatched. Germline lookup yields CDR1 MNHNY and CDR2 SVGAGI (reference sequence). The CDR3 consists of 15 residues. The CDR3 DNA sequence: TGTGCCAGCAGCCACGGTAGCGGGATGGCCAATGAGCAGTTCTTC. It yields the protein CASSHGSGMANEQFF.

This clonotype was picked up a small number of times. The V and J genes are TRBV6-5 and TRBJ2-5; D is unclear. V lost 6 bases to trimming and J lost 4 bases, with 18 bases between them. The CDR3 is 15 amino acids. The germline CDR1 and CDR2 sequences are MNHEY and SVGAGI. The DNA of the CDR3 is TGTGCCAGCAGCCTGGGATATTCAGTGGCAGAGACCCAGTACTTC. It translates to CASSLGYSVAETQYF.

The chain combines TRBV20-1 with TRBJ2-1, with a weak D call TRBD2 (5 bases). The CDR3 is made up of 14 amino acids. The germline CDR1 and CDR2 sequences are DFQATT and SNEGSKA (reference sequence). With 6 bases removed from V and 10 bases from J, the gap between germline ends came to 22 bases. CDR3 amino acids: CSAAIRLAGGEQFF. Here the CDR3 DNA reads TGCAGTGCGGCCATAAGGCTAGCAGGTGGGGAGCAGTTCTTC.

This clonotype was detected only a few times. The chain joins TRBV7-9 to TRBJ1-2; TRBD1 is a possible D gene (6 bases). The V gene lost 2 bases and the J gene lost 9 bases, with 10 bases spanning the gap. Germline V gene data show CDR1 as SEHNR and CDR2 as FQNEAQ (reference sequence). CDR3 size: 12 residues. In DNA form, the CDR3 reads TGTGCCAGCAGCTTAAGCGGGGACAGCTACACCTTC. It translates to CASSLSGDSYTF. Full variable domain (outside the CDR3, taken from reference TRBV7-9 and TRBJ1-2): DTGVSQNPRHKITKRGQNVTFRCDPISEHNRLYWYRQTLGQGPEFLTYFQNEAQLEKSRLLSDRFSAERPKGSFSTLEIQRTEQGDSAMYLCASSLSGDSYTFGSGTRLTVV.

This clonotype appeared many times. The chain couples TRBV7-6 to TRBJ2-1, with 11 bases identical to TRBD2. Germline V gene sequence: CDR1 SGHVS, CDR2 FNYEAQ. There are 14 residues in the CDR3. V dropped 5 bases and J dropped 9; count of bases not matched to a gene: 6. The CDR3 DNA is TGTGCCAGCAGCCCTAGGACTAGCGGGTCTGAGCAGTTCTTC. Protein: CASSPRTSGSEQFF.

V gene TRBV7-8 combines with J gene TRBJ2-7, with 7 positions matching TRBD2. Germline CDR1 reads SGHVS; CDR2 reads FQNEAQ. The CDR3 is 14 amino acids. V lost 8 bases, J lost 4 bases, and 11 bases stayed unmatched. CDR3 amino acids: CASRLGGSWYEQYF. The CDR3 DNA reads as TGTGCCAGCCGCCTGGGGGGGAGCTGGTACGAGCAGTACTTC.

This clonotype was found once. The J gene is TRBJ1-4, the V gene TRBV20-1, with TRBD1 matching over 7 bases. V gave up 5 bases and J gave up 6 bases; unmatched junction bases: 9. There are 14 residues in the CDR3. In germline, CDR1 is DFQATT, CDR2 SNEGSKA (reference sequence). The CDR3 DNA is TGCAGTGCTCGCCCCGACAGGGAGGATGAAAAACTGTTTTTT. Translated: CSARPDREDEKLFF.

V is TRBV19 and J is TRBJ2-2, with 10 bases fitting TRBD2. Per the germline V gene, CDR1 is LNHDA and CDR2 is SQIVND (reference sequence). V was pared by 0 bases and J by 5 bases, with 3 bases of the junction left unmatched. This CDR3 spans 16 amino acids. CDR3 amino acids: CASSIDQAGGTGELFF. Here the CDR3 DNA reads TGTGCCAGTAGTATAGATCAAGCGGGAGGGACCGGGGAGCTGTTTTTT.

This chain connects TRBV7-9 to TRBJ2-7; 10 bases are shared with TRBD1. Germline CDR1 SEHNR, CDR2 FQNEAQ (reference sequence). V gave up 8 bases and J gave up 3 bases; unmatched junction bases: 13. There are 16 residues in the CDR3. The CDR3 coding sequence is TGTGCCAGCCGCCCGAGCCGGGACAGGGGAAACTACGAGCAGTACTTC. This encodes CASRPSRDRGNYEQYF.